This T cell receptor beta chain appears in the sequencing data of a study of T cells in Graves' hyperthyroidism and ophthalmopathy (dated by TCRdb to about 2019). Broadly, across the study: Peripheral blood samples were taken at the time of initial diagnosis, prior to any treatment. For training and testing, the 80 to 100 patients in the discovery cohort were randomly divided in a 7:3 ratio. Thyroid tissue and blood T-cell repertoires from about 6 Graves' hyperthyroidism patients were also compared in the study. Once sampling was done, hyperthyroidism patients were given methimazole at a starting dose of 30 mg daily, whereas ophthalmopathy patients were given high-dose intravenous methylprednisolone. The paper reports TCR Vbeta CDR3 sequencing of 130 to 150 peripheral blood samples: 43 ophthalmopathy, approximately 74 hyperthyroidism and approximately 17 progressor patients. Prospective prediction of ophthalmopathy was tested in an independent validation cohort consisting of some 18 hyperthyroidism patients and approximately 16 patients who later progressed to ophthalmopathy. A discovery cohort of approximately 97 patients, roughly 45 with Graves' ophthalmopathy and more than 55 with stable Graves' hyperthyroidism, was used to find distinguishing TCR V-J signatures.

This clonotype was recorded many times. Which antigen it targets is not known. Base qualities are not provided; no much larger clone lies one nucleotide away. Hyperthyroidism patients were newly diagnosed, with disease duration under 2 months, and aged 18 to 65 years. The study excluded patients with uncontrolled infections, other autoimmune diseases, pregnancy or lactation. Diagnoses were based on clinical symptoms, serum thyroxine and TRAb, thyroid ultrasound and orbital computed tomography. Blood from progressor patients was drawn when they were first diagnosed with hyperthyroidism, before any ophthalmopathy symptoms appeared. Ficoll-Paque density gradient centrifugation was used to isolate PBMCs from around 10 ml of fresh peripheral blood. Progressor patients were defined as those initially diagnosed with Graves' hyperthyroidism in whom ophthalmopathy developed during follow-up. Total RNA was extracted using Trizol reagent, and RNA quality was assessed on an Agilent 2100 Bioanalyzer.

What the authors observed across the whole study: Most expanded thyroid clonotypes (frequency above 0.001) were also detected in blood, suggesting blood repertoires may reflect thyroid immune responses. Sample size was not statistically predetermined, and blinding of investigators to group allocation was not performed. In validation, progression to ophthalmopathy was predicted by the model with 70.59% sensitivity and roughly 76% specificity, a median of approximately 7.1 months before onset. Ophthalmopathy was separated from stable hyperthyroidism by a 13 V-J signature model, with approximately 85% sensitivity and roughly 81% specificity obtained in cross-validation and 80%/75% obtained in testing.

The CDR3 numbers 11 residues from cysteine through phenylalanine. Solely the CDR3 DNA is kept, with 33 bases framed from the first base. Per the germline V gene (reference sequence), SEHNR is the CDR1 and FQNEAQ is the CDR2. V loses 1 base of germline sequence and J loses 9 bases, and the interval between the two ends is 4 bases. Amplification of TCR beta CDR3 regions was carried out from RNA transcripts. The TCR CDR3 was subjected to a first round of RT-PCR using the HTBI primer set and the Qiagen OneStep RT-PCR kit. Libraries were constructed in a second round of multiplex PCR, after which size selection and purification were carried out. Libraries were sequenced paired-end with 100 bp reads on an Illumina HiSeq2000. The source study handled its data this way. SOAPnuke was used to process the raw data, with reads discarded if the reads contained adapters or uncalled bases, had a mean Phred below 15, or lacked an exact constant-primer or identifier match. High-quality paired reads were merged with COPE v1.2.5, and unique nucleotide sequences were defined as clonotypes. MiTCR v1.1 was used to align the clonotypes against IMGT TRBV, TRBD and TRBJ reference segments. The analysis included only V-J combinations with a frequency above 0.0001, which together covered more than 98% of the repertoires. A TCS score was defined as the ratio between F50 (clonal expansion) and ExV (chaos), using BLOSUM62-based TCRdist between CDR3 peptides within each V-J. Welch's t-statistics and random forest reduced fewer than 550 V-J features to some 14, which were used in a naive Bayes classifier (R e1071). TCRdb's own reprocessing of the public reads used fastp at Q25 and MiXCR and kept productive beta chains. Each record represents a unique CDR3 protein, reported with the most common genes and DNA among its rows. These V and J calls derive from TCRdb rather than the authors' analysis. The sample data list 300,000 to 450,000 distinct CDR3 sequences, and approximately 14% of these were observed just once. In total, the top ten clones hold around a quarter of the sample.

Sequencing was done on a sample of blood. The sequence was collected from a woman aged 18-29 years with Graves' hyperthyroidism that later progressed to Graves' ophthalmopathy. The chain is assembled from TRBV7-9 and TRBJ2-1, with the D gene too uncertain to name. At the DNA level, the sequence is TGTGCCAGCAGCTTAGTCCTTGAGCAGTTCTTC. It encodes CASSLVLEQFF. The variable domain in full, with residues beyond the CDR3 obtained from the reference TRBV7-9 and TRBJ2-1 genes, is DTGVSQNPRHKITKRGQNVTFRCDPISEHNRLYWYRQTLGQGPEFLTYFQNEAQLEKSRLLSDRFSAERPKGSFSTLEIQRTEQGDSAMYLCASSLVLEQFFGPGTRLTVL.